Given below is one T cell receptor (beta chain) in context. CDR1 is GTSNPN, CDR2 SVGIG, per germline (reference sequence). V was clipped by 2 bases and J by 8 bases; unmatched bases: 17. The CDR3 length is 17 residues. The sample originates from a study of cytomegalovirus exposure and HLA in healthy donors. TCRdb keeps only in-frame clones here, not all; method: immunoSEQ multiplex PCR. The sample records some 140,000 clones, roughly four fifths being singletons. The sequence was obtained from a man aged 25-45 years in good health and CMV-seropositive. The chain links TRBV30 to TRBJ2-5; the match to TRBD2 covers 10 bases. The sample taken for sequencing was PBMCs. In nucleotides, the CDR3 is TGTGCCTGGAGTCCGGGCCCCGTCCGGCTAGCGGGAGATACCCAGTACTTC. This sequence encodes CAWSPGPVRLAGDTQYF.